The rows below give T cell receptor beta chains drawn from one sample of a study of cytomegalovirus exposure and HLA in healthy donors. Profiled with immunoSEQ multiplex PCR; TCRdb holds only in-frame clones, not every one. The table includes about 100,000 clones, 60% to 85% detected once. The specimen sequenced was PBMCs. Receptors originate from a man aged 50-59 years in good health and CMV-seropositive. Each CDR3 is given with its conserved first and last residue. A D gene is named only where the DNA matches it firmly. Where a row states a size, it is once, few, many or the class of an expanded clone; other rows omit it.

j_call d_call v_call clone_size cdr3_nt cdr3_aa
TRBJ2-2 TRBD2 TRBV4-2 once TGTGCCAGCAGCCCCCTCTCGGGGGGGAAATTAAGGGTGAACACCGGGGAGCTGTTTTTT CASSPLSGGKLRVNTGELFF
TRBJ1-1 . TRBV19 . TGTGCCAGTAGTGGGGGGACTGAAGCTTTCTTT CASSGGTEAFF
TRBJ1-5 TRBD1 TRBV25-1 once TGTGCCAGCAGGGAACAGGGGTTCAATCAGCCCCAGCATTTT CASREQGFNQPQHF
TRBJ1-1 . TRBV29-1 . TGCAGCGTTGTACAGGGGAACACTGAAGCTTTCTTT CSVVQGNTEAFF
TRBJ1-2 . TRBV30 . TGTGCCTGGAATTCTGAAAGGAGCTATGGCTACACCTTC CAWNSERSYGYTF
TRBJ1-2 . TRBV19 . TGTGCCAGTAGTACACTCTATGGCTACACCTTC CASSTLYGYTF
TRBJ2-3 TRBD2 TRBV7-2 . TGTGCCAGCACCCGTAATAGCGGGGGGGGCGGAGATACGCAGTATTTT CASTRNSGGGGDTQYF
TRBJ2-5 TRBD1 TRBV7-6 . TGTGCCAGCAGCGCCGCCGGGACAGGGTCGGAGACCCAGTACTTC CASSAAGTGSETQYF
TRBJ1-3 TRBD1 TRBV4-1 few TGCGCCAGCAGCCAAGATTCGGAGGGGGCGGTTGGAAACACCATATATTTT CASSQDSEGAVGNTIYF
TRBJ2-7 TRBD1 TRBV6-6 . TGTGCCAGCACCCCTGGTTGGGGACAGCCCTACGAGCAGTACTTC CASTPGWGQPYEQYF
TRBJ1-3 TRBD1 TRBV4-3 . TGCGCCAGCAGCCAGTCCTTCCAGGGGGCCTCTGGAAACACCATATATTTT CASSQSFQGASGNTIYF
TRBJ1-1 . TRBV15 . TGTGCCACCAGCAGAGCGGGGGTCATGAACACTGAAGCTTTCTTT CATSRAGVMNTEAFF
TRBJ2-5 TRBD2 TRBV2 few TGTGCCAGCAGTGGGGGACTAGCGGGGACAGAAGAGACCCAGTACTTC CASSGGLAGTEETQYF
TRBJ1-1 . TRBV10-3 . TGTGCCATCAGGACCGGGACATTGAACACTGAAGCTTTCTTT CAIRTGTLNTEAFF
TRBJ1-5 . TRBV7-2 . TGTGCCAGCAGCTTAATTGGGGCGGCCAATCAGCCCCAGAATTTT CASSLIGAANQPQNF
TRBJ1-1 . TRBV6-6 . TGTGCCAGCAGTTTAGGGAGAGGTATGAACACTGAAGCTTTCTTT CASSLGRGMNTEAFF
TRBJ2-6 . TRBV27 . TGTGCCAGCAGCTTCTCTGGGGCCAACGTCCTGACTTTC CASSFSGANVLTF
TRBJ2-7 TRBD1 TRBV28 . TGTGCCAGCAGGCCAGGGGACAGGGTCTCCTACGAGCAGTACTTC CASRPGDRVSYEQYF
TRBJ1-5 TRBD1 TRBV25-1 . TGTGCCATCCCCCGACAGGGCGAGCTTCAGCCCCAGAATTTT CAIPRQGELQPQNF
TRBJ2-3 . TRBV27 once TGTGCCAGCAGTTTAAGATCGGCGGAGACGCAGTATTTT CASSLRSAETQYF
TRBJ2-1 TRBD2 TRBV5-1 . TGCGCCAGCAGCCGCGGGGGGGGCATTTACAATGAGCAGTTCTTC CASSRGGGIYNEQFF
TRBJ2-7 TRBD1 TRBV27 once TGTGCCAGTTTGTCCGGGACAGGGGGGTCCTACGAGCAGTACTTC CASLSGTGGSYEQYF
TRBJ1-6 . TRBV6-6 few TGTGCCAGCAGTTACCAACAGATCGATAATTCACCCCTCCACTTT CASSYQQIDNSPLHF
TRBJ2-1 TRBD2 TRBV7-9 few TGTGCCAGCAGCTTCGAGCGGGGGAGCTCCTACAATGAGCAGTTCTTC CASSFERGSSYNEQFF
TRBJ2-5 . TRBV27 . TGTGCCAGCAGTAGGCCGGGCGGGGAGACCCAGTACTTC CASSRPGGETQYF
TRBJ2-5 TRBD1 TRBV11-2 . TGTGCCAGCAGCCTACGACAGGGGTCGTACCAAGAGACCCAGTACTTC CASSLRQGSYQETQYF
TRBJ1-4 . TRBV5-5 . TGTGCCAGCAGCTTGGGCCCAGGAGGGTCTGGAAAACTGTTTTTT CASSLGPGGSGKLFF
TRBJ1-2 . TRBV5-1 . TGCGCCAGCAGCCAAAATCCGGGAATAAACTATGGCTACACCTTC CASSQNPGINYGYTF
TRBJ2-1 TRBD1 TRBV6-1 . TGTGCCAGCAGTGGCCGGGACAGATTATACAATGAGCAGTTCTTC CASSGRDRLYNEQFF
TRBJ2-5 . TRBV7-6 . TGTGCCAGCAGCTCACAAGAGACCCAGTACTTC CASSSQETQYF
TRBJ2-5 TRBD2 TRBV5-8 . TGTGCCAGCAGACTAGCGGGGCGGGAAGAGACCCAGTACTTC CASRLAGREETQYF
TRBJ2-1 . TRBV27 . TGTGCCAGCAGTTTCCTCGAAGGGGGCAATGAGCAGTTCTTC CASSFLEGGNEQFF
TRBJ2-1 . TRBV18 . TGTGCCAGCTCACCTTTGTTGTCGACCGCCCCGGGTGAGCAGTTCTTC CASSPLLSTAPGEQFF
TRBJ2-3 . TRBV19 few TGTGCCAGTAGTACGCCAGGGGAGTTCGGCACAGATACGCAGTATTTT CASSTPGEFGTDTQYF
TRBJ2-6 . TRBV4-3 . TGCGCCAGCAGCCAAGGGGACGGGGGGCTGGCTGGGGCCAACGTCCTGACTTTC CASSQGDGGLAGANVLTF
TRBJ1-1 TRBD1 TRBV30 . TGTGCCTGGGTACCCGGGACAGGGGGCACTGAAGCTTTCTTT CAWVPGTGGTEAFF
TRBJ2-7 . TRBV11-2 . TGTGCCAGCAGCAGTTACGGGGGGCACGCCTACGAGCAGTACTTC CASSSYGGHAYEQYF
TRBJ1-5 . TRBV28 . TGTGCGGCAAGGAGCTATAGCAATCAGCCCCAGCATTTT CAARSYSNQPQHF
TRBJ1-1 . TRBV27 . TGTGCCAGCAGTAGCGCCGGGGGCACTGAAGCTTTCTTT CASSSAGGTEAFF
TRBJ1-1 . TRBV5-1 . TGCGCCAGCAGCTTGTCGGGGGGGATGAACACTGAAGCTTTCTTT CASSLSGGMNTEAFF
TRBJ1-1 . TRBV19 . TGTGCCAGTAGTCGACAGAACACTGAAGCTTTCTTT CASSRQNTEAFF
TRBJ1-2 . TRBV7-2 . TGTGCCAGCAGCTTAGCTGCGGGATCCCAATATGGCTACACCTTC CASSLAAGSQYGYTF
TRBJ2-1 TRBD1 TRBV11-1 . TGTGCCAGCAGCCCGGGGACAGGGAGCTCCTACAATGAGCAGTTCTTC CASSPGTGSSYNEQFF
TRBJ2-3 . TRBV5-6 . TGTGCCAGCAGGGGGCGAGGTAGCACAGATACGCAGTATTTT CASRGRGSTDTQYF
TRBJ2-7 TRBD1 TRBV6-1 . TGTGCCAGCAATAAAGGACAGGGGGTTACCTACGAGCAGTACTTC CASNKGQGVTYEQYF
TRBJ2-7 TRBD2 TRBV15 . TGTGCCACCAGCAGAGGGACTAGCGGGTCCTACGAGCAGTACTTC CATSRGTSGSYEQYF
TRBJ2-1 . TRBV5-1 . TGCGCCAGCAGCTTGGCGGCTAAGGTTGACACTGAGCAGTTCTTC CASSLAAKVDTEQFF
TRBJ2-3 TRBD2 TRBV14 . TGTGCCAGCAGCCCTAGCGGGGGGTCAGATACGCAGTATTTT CASSPSGGSDTQYF